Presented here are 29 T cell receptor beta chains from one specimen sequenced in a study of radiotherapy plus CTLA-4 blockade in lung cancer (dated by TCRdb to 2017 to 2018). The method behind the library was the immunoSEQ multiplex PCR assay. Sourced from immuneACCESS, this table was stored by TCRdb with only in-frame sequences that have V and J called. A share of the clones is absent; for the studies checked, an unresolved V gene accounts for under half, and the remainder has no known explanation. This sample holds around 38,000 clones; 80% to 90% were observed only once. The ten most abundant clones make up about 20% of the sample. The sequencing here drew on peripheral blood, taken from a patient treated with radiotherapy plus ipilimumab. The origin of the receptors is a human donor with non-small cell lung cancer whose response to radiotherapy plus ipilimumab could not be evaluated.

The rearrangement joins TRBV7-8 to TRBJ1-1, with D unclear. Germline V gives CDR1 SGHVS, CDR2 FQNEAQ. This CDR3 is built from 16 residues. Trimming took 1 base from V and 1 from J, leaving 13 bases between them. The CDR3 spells CASSLVFGVQNTEAFF. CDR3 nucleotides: TGTGCCAGCAGCTTAGTCTTCGGGGTTCAGAACACTGAAGCTTTCTTT.

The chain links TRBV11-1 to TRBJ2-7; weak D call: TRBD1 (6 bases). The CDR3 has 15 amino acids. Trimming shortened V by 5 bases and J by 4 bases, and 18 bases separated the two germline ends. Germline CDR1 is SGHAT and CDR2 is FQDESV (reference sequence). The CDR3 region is CASSPDPGTRYEQYF. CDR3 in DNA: TGTGCCAGCAGCCCGGATCCCGGGACACGTTACGAGCAGTACTTC.

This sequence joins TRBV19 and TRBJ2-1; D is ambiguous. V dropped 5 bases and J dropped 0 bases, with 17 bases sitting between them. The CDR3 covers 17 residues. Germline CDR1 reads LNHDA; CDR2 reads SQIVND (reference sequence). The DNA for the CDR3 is TGTGCCAGTAGTCACCTCCGGTGGTCGAGCTCCTACAATGAGCAGTTCTTC. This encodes CASSHLRWSSSYNEQFF.

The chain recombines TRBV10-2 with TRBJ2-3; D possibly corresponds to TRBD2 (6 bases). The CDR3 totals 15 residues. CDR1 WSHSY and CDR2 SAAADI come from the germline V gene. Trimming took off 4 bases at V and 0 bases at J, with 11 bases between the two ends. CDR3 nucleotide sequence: TGCGCCAGCAGTGTAGGGCGGGGCAGCACAGATACGCAGTATTTT. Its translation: CASSVGRGSTDTQYF.

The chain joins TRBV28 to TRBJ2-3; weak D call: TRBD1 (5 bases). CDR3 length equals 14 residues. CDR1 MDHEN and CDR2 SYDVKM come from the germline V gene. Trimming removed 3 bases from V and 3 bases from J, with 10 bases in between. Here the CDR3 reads CASSFLSGTDTQYF. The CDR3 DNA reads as TGTGCCAGCAGTTTTCTGTCAGGGACAGATACGCAGTATTTT.

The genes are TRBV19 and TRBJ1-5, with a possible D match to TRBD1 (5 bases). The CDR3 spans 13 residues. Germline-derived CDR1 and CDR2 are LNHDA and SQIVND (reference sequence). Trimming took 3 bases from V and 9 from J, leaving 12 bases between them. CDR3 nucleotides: TGTGCCAGTAGTATTAGGTACGGGGGGCCCCAGCATTTT. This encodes CASSIRYGGPQHF. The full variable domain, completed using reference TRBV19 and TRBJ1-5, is DGGITQSPKYLFRKEGQNVTLSCEQNLNHDAMYWYRQDPGQGLRLIYYSQIVNDFQKGDIAEGYSVSREKKESFPLTVTSAQKNPTAFYLCASSIRYGGPQHFGDGTRLSIL.

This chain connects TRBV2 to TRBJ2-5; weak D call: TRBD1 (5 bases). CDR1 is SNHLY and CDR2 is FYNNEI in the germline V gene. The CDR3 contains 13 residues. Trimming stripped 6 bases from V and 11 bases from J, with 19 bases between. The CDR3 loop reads CASSPVAGKGQYF. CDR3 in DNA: TGTGCCAGCAGCCCCGTGGCAGGGAAAGGGCAGTACTTC. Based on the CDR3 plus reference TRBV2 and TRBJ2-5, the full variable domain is EPEVTQTPSHQVTQMGQEVILRCVPISNHLYFYWYRQILGQKVEFLVSFYNNEISEKSEIFDDQFSVERPDGSNFTLKIRSTKLEDSAMYFCASSPVAGKGQYFGPGTRLLVL.

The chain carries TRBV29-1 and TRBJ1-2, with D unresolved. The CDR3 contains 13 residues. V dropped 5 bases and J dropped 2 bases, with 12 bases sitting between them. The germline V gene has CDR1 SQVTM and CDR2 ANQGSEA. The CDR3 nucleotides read TGCAGCGTTCGGCGGGATTTAAACTATGGCTACACCTTC. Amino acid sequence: CSVRRDLNYGYTF.

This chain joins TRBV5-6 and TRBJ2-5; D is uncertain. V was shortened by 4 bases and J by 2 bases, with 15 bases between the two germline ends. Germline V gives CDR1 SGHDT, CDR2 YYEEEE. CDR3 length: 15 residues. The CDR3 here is CASSPRIAAQETQYF. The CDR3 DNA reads TGTGCCAGCAGCCCTCGTATAGCAGCACAAGAGACCCAGTACTTC.

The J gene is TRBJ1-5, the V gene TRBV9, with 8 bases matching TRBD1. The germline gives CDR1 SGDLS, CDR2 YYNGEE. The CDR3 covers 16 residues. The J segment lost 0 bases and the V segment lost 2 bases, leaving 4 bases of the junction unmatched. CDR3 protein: CASSVGTGYSNQPQHF. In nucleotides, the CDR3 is TGTGCCAGCAGCGTCGGGACAGGATATAGCAATCAGCCCCAGCATTTT.

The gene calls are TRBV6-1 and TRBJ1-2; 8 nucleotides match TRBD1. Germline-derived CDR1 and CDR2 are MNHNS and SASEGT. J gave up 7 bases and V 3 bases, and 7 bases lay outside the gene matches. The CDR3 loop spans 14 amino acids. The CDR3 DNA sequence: TGTGCCAGCAGTGACGGACAGGGAATTTTTGGCTACACCTTC. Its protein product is CASSDGQGIFGYTF.

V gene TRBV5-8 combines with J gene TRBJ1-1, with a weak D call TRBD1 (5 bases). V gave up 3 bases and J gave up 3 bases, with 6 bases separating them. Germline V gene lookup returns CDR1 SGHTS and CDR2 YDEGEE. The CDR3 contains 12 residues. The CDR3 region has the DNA TGTGCCAGCAGCTGGGGCCACACTGAAGCTTTCTTT. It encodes CASSWGHTEAFF.

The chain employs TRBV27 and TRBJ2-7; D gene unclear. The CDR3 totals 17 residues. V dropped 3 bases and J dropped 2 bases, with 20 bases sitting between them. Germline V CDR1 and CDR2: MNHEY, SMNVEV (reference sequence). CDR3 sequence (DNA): TGTGCCAGCAGTTTCAGTACCCCGACCCGGCGGACCTACGAGCAGTACTTC. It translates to CASSFSTPTRRTYEQYF.

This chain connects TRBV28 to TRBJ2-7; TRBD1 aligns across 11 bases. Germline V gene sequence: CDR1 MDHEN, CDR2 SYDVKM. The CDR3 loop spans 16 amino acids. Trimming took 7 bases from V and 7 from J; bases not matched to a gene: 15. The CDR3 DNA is TGTGCCAGCACCCCAAAGATCCCGGGACAGGGGGGGGAGCAGTACTTC. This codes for CASTPKIPGQGGEQYF. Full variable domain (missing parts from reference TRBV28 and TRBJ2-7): DVKVTQSSRYLVKRTGEKVFLECVQDMDHENMFWYRQDPGLGLRLIYFSYDVKMKEKGDIPEGYSVSREKKERFSLILESASTNQTSMYLCASTPKIPGQGGEQYFGPGTRLTVT.

The CDR3 loop is CASSLSRRGDGELFF. DNA for the CDR3: TGTGCCAGCAGTTTATCGAGGCGGGGTGACGGGGAGCTGTTTTTT. The chain joins TRBV27 to TRBJ2-2, with a possible D match to TRBD2 (6 bases). The length of the CDR3 is 15 residues. Trimming took 0 bases from V and 7 from J, leaving 12 bases between them. Per germline, CDR1 MNHEY and CDR2 SMNVEV (reference sequence).

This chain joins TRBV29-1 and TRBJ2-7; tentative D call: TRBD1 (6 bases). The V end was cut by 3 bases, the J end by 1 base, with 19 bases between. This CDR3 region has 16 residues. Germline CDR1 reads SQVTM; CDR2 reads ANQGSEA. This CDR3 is CSVDAGAGGSSYEQYF. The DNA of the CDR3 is TGCAGCGTTGACGCAGGCGCTGGGGGCAGTTCCTACGAGCAGTACTTC.

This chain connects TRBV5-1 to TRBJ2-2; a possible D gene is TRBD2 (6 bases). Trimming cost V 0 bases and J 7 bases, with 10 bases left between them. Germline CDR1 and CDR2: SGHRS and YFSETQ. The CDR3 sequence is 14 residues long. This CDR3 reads CASSLERGIGELFF. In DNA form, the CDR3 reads TGCGCCAGCAGCTTGGAACGGGGGATCGGGGAGCTGTTTTTT.

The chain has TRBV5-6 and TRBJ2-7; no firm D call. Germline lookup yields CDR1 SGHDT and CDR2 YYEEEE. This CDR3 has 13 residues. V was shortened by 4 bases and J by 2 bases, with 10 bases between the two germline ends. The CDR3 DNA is TGTGCCAGCAGCCAAAGCATAGCCTACGAGCAGTACTTC. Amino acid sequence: CASSQSIAYEQYF.

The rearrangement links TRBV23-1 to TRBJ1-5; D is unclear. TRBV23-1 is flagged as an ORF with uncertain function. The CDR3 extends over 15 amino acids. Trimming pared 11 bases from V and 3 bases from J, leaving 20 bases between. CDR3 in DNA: TGCGCCCAGCAGCTGCGGCCGGGGTCCAATCAGCCCCAGCATTTT. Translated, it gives CAQQLRPGSNQPQHF.

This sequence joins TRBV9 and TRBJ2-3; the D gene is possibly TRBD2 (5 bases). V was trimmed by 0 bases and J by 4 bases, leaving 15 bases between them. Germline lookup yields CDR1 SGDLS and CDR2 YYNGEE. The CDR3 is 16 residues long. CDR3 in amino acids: CASSVAGSLKSDTQYF. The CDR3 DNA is TGTGCCAGCAGCGTAGCTGGGAGCCTCAAGTCAGATACGCAGTATTTT.

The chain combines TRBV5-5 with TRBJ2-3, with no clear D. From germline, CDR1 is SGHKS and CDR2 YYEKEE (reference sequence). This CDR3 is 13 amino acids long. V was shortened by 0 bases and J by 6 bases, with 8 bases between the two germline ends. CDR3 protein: CASSLVSRDTQYF. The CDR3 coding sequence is TGTGCCAGCAGCTTGGTCAGCAGGGATACGCAGTATTTT.

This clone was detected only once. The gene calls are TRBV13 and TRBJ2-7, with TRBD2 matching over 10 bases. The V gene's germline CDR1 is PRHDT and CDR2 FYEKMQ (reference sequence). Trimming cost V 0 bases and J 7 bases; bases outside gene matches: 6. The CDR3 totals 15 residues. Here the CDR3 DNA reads TGTGCCAGCAGCTTAGGGCTAGCGGGAGTTATAGAGCAGTACTTC. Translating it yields CASSLGLAGVIEQYF.

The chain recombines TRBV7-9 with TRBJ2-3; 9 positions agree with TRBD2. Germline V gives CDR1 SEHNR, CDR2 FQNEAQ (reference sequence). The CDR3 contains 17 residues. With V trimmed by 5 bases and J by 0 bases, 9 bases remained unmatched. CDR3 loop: CASSGRAGGQSTDTQYF. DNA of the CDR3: TGTGCCAGCAGCGGAAGGGCGGGGGGGCAGAGCACAGATACGCAGTATTTT.

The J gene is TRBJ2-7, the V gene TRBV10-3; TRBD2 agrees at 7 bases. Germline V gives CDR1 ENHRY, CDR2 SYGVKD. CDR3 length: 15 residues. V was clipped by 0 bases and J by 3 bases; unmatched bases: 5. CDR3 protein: CAISESEPGGYEQYF. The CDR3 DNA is TGTGCCATCAGTGAGTCAGAACCGGGGGGCTACGAGCAGTACTTC.

The CDR3 region has the DNA TGTGCCAGCAGCTACCCGGGACAGTCAAGCTCCTATAATTCACCCCTCCACTTT. Encoded protein: CASSYPGQSSSYNSPLHF. The chain employs TRBV7-2 and TRBJ1-6, with 7 nucleotides matching TRBD1. The V segment lost 4 bases and the J segment 0 bases; nucleotides outside the gene matches: 9. The CDR3 has 18 amino acids. Germline V gene lookup returns CDR1 SGHTA and CDR2 FQGNSA.

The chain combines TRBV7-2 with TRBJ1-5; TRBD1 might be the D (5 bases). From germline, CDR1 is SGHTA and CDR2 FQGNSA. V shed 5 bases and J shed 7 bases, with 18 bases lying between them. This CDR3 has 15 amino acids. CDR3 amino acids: CASSEAGVVGQPQHF. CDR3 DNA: TGTGCCAGCAGCGAGGCGGGGGTAGTAGGGCAGCCCCAGCATTTT.

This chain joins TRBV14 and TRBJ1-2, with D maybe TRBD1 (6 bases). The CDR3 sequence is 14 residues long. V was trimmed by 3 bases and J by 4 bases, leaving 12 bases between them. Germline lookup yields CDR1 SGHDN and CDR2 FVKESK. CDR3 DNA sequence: TGTGCCAGCAGCCAGGGGCAGGGGTCCTATGGCTACACCTTC. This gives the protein CASSQGQGSYGYTF.

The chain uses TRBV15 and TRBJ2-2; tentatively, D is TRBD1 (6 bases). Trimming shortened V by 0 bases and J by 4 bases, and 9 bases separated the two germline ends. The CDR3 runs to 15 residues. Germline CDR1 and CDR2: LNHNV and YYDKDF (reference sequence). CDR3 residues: CATSRDRGGTGELFF. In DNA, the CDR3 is TGTGCCACCAGCAGAGATCGAGGGGGCACCGGGGAGCTGTTTTTT.

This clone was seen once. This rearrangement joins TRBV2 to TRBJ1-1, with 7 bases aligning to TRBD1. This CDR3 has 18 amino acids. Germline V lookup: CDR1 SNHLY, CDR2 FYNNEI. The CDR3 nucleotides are TGTGCACGGAGGATAGGGGGCTTAAGGTCAGGGGAAAATGGTGAAGCTTTCTTT. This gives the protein CARRIGGLRSGENGEAFF.